This T cell receptor (beta chain) originates from a study of PD-1 blockade in classical Hodgkin lymphoma. Specified time point: cycle 4 day 1 (C4D1), after more than 5 weeks of nivolumab. All patients experienced relapse after autologous stem cell transplantation, and brentuximab vedotin exposure was variable. Complete response, partial response or progressive disease constituted the best responses recorded. Concerning this clone itself: Its specificity is unknown.

Study-wide findings and caveats: Newly diagnosed patients reportedly had lower baseline TCR diversity than healthy donors. Patients who initiated nivolumab within 1 year of ASCT were excluded. In CD4+ cells, TCR diversity went up significantly by C4D1, but in CD8+ cells it did not.

Clones were read by immunoSEQ multiplex PCR, and TCRdb kept only the in-frame ones, dropping some. The sample contains roughly 49,000 clones, nearly 90% of which appear only once. Here the sequenced sample was peripheral blood mononuclear cells (PBMCs), taken before the fourth cycle of nivolumab. The clonotype originates from a human donor with classical Hodgkin lymphoma.

CDR3 sequence (DNA): TGTGCCAGCATAGAGCCGGACTATGGCTACACCTTC. The encoded protein is CASIEPDYGYTF. The chain recombines TRBV28 with TRBJ1-2; D remains unclear. The V gene lost 7 bases and the J gene lost 3 bases, with 9 bases spanning the gap. Germline V gives CDR1 MDHEN, CDR2 SYDVKM. The CDR3 totals 12 residues.